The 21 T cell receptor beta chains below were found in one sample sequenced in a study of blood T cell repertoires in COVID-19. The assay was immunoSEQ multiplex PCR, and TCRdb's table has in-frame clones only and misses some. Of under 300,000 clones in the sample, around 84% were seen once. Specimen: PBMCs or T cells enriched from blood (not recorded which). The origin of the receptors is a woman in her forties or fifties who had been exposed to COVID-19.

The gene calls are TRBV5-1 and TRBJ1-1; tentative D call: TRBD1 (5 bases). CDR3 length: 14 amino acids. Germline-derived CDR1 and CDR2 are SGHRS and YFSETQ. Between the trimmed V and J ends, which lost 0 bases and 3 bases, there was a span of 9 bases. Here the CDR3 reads CASSLGQSYTEAFF. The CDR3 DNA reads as TGCGCCAGCAGCTTGGGACAGAGCTACACTGAAGCTTTCTTT. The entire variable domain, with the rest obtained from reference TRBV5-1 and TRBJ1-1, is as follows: KAGVTQTPRYLIKTRGQQVTLSCSPISGHRSVSWYQQTPGQGLQFLFEYFSETQRNKGNFPGRFSGRQFSNSRSEMNVSTLELGDSALYLCASSLGQSYTEAFFGQGTRLTVV.

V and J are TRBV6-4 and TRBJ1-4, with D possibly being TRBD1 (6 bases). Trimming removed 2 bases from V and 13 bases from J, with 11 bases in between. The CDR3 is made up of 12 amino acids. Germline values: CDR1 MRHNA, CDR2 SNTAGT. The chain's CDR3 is CASSDLTGRLFF. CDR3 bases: TGTGCCAGCAGTGACCTGACAGGTCGACTGTTTTTT.

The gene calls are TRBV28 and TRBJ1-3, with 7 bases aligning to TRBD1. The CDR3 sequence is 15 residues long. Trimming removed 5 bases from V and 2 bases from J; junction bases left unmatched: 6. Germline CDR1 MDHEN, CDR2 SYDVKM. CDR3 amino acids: CASSAGTATGNTIYF. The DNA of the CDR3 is TGTGCCAGCAGTGCTGGGACAGCAACTGGAAACACCATATATTTT.

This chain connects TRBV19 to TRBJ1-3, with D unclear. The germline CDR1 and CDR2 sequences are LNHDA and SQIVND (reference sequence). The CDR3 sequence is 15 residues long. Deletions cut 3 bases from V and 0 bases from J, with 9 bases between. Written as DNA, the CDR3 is TGTGCCAGTAGTATCTGGCCAGACTCTGGAAACACCATATATTTT. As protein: CASSIWPDSGNTIYF.

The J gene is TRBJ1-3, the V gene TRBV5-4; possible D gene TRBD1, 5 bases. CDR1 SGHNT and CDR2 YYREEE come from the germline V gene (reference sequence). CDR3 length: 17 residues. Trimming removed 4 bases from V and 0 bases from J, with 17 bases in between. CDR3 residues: CASSPGVGLSSGNTIYF. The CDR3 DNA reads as TGTGCCAGCAGCCCGGGGGTAGGCCTGAGCTCTGGAAACACCATATATTTT.

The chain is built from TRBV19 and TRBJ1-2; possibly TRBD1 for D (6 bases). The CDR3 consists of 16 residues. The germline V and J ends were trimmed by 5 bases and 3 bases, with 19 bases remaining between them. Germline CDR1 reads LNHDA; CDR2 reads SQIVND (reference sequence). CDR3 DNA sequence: TGTGCCAGTAGTTCACCCCGGCGGGGGGGCGACTATGGCTACACCTTC. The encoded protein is CASSSPRRGGDYGYTF.

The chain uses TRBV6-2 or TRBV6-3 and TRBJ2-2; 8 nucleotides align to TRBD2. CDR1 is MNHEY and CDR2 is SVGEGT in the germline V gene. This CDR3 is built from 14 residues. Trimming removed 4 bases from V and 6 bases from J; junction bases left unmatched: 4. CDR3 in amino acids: CASSWFSGAGELFF. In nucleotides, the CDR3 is TGTGCCAGCAGTTGGTTTAGCGGGGCCGGGGAGCTGTTTTTT.

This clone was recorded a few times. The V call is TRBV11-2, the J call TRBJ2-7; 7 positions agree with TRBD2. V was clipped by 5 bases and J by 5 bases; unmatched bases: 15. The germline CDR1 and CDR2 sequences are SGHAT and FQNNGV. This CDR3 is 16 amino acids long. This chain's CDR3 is CASSLPRAGIVHEQYF. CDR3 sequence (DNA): TGTGCCAGCAGCCTCCCTCGAGCGGGGATCGTCCACGAGCAGTACTTC. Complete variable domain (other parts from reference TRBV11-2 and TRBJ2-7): EAGVAQSPRYKIIEKRQSVAFWCNPISGHATLYWYQQILGQGPKLLIQFQNNGVVDDSQLPKDRFSAERLKGVDSTLKIQPAKLEDSAVYLCASSLPRAGIVHEQYFGPGTRLTVT.

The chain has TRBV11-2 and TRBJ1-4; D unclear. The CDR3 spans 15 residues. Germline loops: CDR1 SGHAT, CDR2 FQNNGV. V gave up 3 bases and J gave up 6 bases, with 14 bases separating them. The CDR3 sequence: CASSLSDGRDEKLFF. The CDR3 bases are TGTGCCAGCAGCTTGTCGGACGGGAGAGATGAAAAACTGTTTTTT.

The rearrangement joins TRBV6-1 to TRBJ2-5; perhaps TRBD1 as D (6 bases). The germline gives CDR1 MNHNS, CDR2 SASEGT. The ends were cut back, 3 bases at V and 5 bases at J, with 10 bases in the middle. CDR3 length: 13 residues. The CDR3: CASSDRGWETQYF. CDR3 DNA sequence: TGTGCCAGCAGTGACAGGGGATGGGAGACCCAGTACTTC.

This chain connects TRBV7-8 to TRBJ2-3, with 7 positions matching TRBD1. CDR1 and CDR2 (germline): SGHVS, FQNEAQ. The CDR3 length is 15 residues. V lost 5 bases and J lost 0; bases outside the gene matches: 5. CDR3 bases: TGTGCCAGCAGCCCCCGACAGGGAAGCACAGATACGCAGTATTTT. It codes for CASSPRQGSTDTQYF.

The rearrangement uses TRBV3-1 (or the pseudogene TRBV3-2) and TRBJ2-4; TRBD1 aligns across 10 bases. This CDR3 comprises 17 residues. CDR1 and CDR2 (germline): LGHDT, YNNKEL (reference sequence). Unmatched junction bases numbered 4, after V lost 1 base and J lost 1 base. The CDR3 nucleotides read TGTGCCAGCAGCCAAGCTTTGGGACAGGGGGCCAAAAACATTCAGTACTTC. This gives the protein CASSQALGQGAKNIQYF.

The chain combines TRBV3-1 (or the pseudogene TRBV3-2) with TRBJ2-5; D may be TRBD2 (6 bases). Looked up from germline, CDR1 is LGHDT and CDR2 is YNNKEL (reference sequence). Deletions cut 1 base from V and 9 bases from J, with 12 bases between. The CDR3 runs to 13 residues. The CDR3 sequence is CASSQARGGAQYF. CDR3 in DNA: TGTGCCAGCAGCCAAGCGCGGGGAGGTGCCCAGTACTTC.

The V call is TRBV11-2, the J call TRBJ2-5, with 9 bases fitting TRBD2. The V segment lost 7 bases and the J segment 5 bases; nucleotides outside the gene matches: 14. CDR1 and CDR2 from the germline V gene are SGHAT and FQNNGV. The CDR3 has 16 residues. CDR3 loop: CASTVFTSGRGETQYF. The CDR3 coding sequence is TGTGCCAGCACCGTATTTACTAGCGGGCGAGGGGAGACCCAGTACTTC.

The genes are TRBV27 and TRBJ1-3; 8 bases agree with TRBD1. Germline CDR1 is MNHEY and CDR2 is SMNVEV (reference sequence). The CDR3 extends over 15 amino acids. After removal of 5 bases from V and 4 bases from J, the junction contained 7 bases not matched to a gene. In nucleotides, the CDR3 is TGTGCCAGCAGTCCGAGGACAGGGTCCGGAAACACCATATATTTT. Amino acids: CASSPRTGSGNTIYF.

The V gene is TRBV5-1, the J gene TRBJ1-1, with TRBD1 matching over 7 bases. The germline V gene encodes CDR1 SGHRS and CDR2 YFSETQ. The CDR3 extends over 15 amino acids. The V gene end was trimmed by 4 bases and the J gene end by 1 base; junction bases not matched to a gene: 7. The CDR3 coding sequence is TGCGCCAGCAGCCCGATCCAGGGGGGGAACACTGAAGCTTTCTTT. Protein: CASSPIQGGNTEAFF.

CDR3 region: CASSPAQATNYGYTF. In DNA form, the CDR3 reads TGTGCCAGCTCACCGGCCCAGGCCACTAACTATGGCTACACCTTC. The chain couples TRBV18 to TRBJ1-2, with D hard to call. The length of the CDR3 is 15 residues. V lost 3 bases and J lost 0, with 11 bases in between. Germline-derived CDR1 and CDR2 are KGHSH and LQKENI.

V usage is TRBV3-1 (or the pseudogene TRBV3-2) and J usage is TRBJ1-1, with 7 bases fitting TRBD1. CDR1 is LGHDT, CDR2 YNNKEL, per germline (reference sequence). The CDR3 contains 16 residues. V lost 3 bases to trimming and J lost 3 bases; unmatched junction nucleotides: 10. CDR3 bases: TGTGCCAGCAGCCACATATACAGGGGAGGAGACACTGAAGCTTTCTTT. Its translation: CASSHIYRGGDTEAFF.

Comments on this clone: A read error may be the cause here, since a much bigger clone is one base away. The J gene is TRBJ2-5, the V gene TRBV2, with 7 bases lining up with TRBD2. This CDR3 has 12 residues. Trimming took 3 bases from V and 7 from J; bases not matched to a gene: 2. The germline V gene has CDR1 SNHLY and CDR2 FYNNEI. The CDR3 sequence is CASSEGGVTQYF. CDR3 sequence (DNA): TGTGCCAGCAGTGAGGGGGGGGTGACCCAGTACTTC.

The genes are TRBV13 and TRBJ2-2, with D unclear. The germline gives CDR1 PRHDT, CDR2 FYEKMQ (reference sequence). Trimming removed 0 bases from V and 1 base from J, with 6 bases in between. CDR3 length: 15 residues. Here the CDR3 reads CASSLGRWNTGELFF. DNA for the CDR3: TGTGCCAGCAGCTTAGGCCGGTGGAACACCGGGGAGCTGTTTTTT.

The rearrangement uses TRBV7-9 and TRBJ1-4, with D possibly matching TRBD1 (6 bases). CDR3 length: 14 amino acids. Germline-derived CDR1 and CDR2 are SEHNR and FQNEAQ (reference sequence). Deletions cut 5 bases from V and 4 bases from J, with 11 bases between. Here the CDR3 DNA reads TGTGCCAGCAGCCGGACAGCCCTTAATGAAAAACTGTTTTTT. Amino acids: CASSRTALNEKLFF.